This T cell receptor (beta chain) stems from a study of shared clonotypes between healthy human individuals. The CDR3 has 14 amino acids. V gave up 4 bases and J gave up 0 bases, with 10 bases separating them. Germline V gene sequence: CDR1 SQVTM, CDR2 ANQGSEA. Data came from immunoSEQ multiplex PCR; TCRdb stores just in-frame clones and leaves some out. This sample has nearly 1,000,000 clones, with about three quarters found just once. The genes are TRBV29-1 and TRBJ2-1, with D hard to call. Source material: memory CD4+ T cells sorted from blood. Subset in this sample: CD45RA-negative fraction. The clonotype comes from a man aged 18 to 29 in good health. In DNA, the CDR3 is TGCAGCGTTGTACCCGTAAGCTCCTACAATGAGCAGTTCTTC. This translates into CSVVPVSSYNEQFF.